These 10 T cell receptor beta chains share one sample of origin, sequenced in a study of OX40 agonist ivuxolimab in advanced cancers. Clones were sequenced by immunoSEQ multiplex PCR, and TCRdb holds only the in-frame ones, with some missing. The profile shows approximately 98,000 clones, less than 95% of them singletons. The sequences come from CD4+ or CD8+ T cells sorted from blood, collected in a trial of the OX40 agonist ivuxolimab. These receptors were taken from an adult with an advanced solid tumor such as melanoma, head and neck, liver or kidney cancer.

CDR3 nucleotides: TGTGCCAGCAGTTACGCCATATGGACAGACAATGAGCAGTTCTTC. Residues: CASSYAIWTDNEQFF. The chain recombines TRBV6-5 with TRBJ2-1, with D tentatively TRBD1 (6 bases). The germline V gene has CDR1 MNHEY and CDR2 SVGAGI. The CDR3 has 15 amino acids. V was shortened by 2 bases and J by 5 bases, with 13 bases between the two germline ends.

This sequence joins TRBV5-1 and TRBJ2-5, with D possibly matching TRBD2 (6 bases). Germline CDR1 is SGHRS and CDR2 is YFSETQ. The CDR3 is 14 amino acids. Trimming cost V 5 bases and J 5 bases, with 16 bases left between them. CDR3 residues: CASSRGPGGETQYF. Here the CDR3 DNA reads TGCGCCAGCAGTAGAGGCCCTGGGGGGGAGACCCAGTACTTC.

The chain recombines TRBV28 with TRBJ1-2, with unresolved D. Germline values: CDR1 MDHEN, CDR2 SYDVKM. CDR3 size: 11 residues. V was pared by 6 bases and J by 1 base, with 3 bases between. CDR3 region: CASSINYGYTF. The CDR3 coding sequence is TGTGCCAGCAGCATTAACTATGGCTACACCTTC.

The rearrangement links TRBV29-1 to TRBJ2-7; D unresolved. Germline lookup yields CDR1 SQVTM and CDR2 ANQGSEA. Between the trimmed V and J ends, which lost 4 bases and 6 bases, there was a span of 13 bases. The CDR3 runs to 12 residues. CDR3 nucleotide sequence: TGCAGCGTTGGGTACATGCTCTCCGAGCAGTACTTC. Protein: CSVGYMLSEQYF.

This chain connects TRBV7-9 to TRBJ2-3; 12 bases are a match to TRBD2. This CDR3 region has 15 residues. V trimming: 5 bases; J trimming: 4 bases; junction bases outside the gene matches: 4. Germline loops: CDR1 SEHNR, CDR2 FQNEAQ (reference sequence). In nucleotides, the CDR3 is TGTGCCAGCAGCCCAGGGACTAGCGGGTCAGATACGCAGTATTTT. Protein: CASSPGTSGSDTQYF.

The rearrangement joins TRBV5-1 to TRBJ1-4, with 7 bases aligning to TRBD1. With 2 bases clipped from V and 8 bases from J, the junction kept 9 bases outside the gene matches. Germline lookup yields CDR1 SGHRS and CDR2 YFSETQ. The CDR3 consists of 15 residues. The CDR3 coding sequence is TGCGCCAGCAGCTTTTCCGGGACAGCTGAAGAAAAACTGTTTTTT. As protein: CASSFSGTAEEKLFF.

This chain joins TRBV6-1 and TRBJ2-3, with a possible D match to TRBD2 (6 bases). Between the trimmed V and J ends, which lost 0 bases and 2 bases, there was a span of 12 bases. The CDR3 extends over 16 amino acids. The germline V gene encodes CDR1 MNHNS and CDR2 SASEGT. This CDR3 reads CASSEASGAPTDTQYF. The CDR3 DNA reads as TGTGCCAGCAGTGAAGCTAGCGGAGCACCCACAGATACGCAGTATTTT.

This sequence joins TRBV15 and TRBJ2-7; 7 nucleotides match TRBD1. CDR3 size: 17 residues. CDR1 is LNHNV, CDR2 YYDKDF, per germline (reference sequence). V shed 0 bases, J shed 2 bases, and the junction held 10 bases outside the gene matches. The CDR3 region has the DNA TGTGCCACCAGCAGAGATCCCGTTGGCCAGGGGGCCTACGAGCAGTACTTC. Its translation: CATSRDPVGQGAYEQYF.

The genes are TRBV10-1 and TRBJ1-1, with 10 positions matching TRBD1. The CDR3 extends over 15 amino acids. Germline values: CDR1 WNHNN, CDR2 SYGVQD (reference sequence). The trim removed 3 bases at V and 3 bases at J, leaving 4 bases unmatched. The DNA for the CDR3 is TGCGCCAGCAGTGACCCCGGGACAGGGGACACTGAAGCTTTCTTT. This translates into CASSDPGTGDTEAFF.

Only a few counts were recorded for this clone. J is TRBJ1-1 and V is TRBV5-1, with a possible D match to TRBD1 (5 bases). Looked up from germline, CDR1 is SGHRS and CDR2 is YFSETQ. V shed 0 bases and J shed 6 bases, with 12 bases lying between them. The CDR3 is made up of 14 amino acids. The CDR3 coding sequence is TGCGCCAGCAGCTTGGGTGGGGGGAGGGCTGAAGCTTTCTTT. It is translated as CASSLGGGRAEAFF.